This T cell receptor (beta chain) was documented in a study of cytomegalovirus exposure and HLA in healthy donors. The study, taken as a whole, reports: Most TCR beta V segments were productive about 90% or about 30% of the time in an earlier analysis. A later analysis reportedly found fewer N-insertions in an Asian-associated ancestry cluster than the approximately 670-donor mean.

PCR was performed using 60 Vbeta and 13 Jbeta primers. In the study's own analysis: It was a later analysis that counted 83 million or so unique TCR beta chains, of which approximately 11 million were shared. Assay: immunoSEQ multiplex PCR; the TCRdb copy retains only in-frame clones and omits some. Clone size and V and J calls were adopted from that table, with D and trimming inferred from the DNA. In total, the table holds under 150,000 clones. A note on this clone: Its target is not known.

Germline CDR1 SGDLS, CDR2 YYNGEE. The CDR3 covers 15 residues. V dropped 4 bases and J dropped 3; count of bases not matched to a gene: 8. The J gene is TRBJ2-7, the V gene TRBV9; 9 bases are shared with TRBD2. The specimen was PBMCs. This sequence originates from a man in his forties or fifties in good health and CMV-seronegative. CDR3 coding DNA: TGTGCCAGCAGCCCGAGACTAGCGGCCTTCTACGAGCAGTACTTC. Its protein product is CASSPRLAAFYEQYF.